This T cell receptor beta chain was sequenced for a study of T cells after yellow fever vaccination (dated by TCRdb to between 2019 and 2020). A note on the overall study: The SMART-Seq v4 Ultra Low Input RNA kit was used to prepare libraries from fractions with low cell numbers. To track T-cell clones before and after primary and booster YFV17D yellow fever vaccination, bulk TCR alpha and beta repertoires were sequenced longitudinally. The cohort comprised two healthy male donors, one aged 18 to 29 and one aged 30 to 40 years. Blood samples were taken at several timepoints before and after primary and secondary immunization, and bulk PBMC replicates and cell subsets were isolated. Summary of the overall study and its limitations: A small fraction of clonotypes showed up in both the CD4 and CD8 compartments, probably as a result of convergent recombination. After the booster, most of the clones that had expanded following primary vaccination were detected again (approximately 96% of CD4 and around nine tenths of CD8), which suggests that memory was broadly maintained. Because only a couple of donors were included in the study, the extent to which the findings can be generalized is limited. Compared with the primary T-cell response, the secondary T-cell response was weaker but faster, peaking on day 5 rather than day 15. FACS-sorted repertoires could contain abundant contaminating clonotypes from the bulk population, so computational filtering was required.

The CDR3 holds 15 amino acids from the cysteine to the phenylalanine. The sequence is cut down to CDR3 DNA, 45 bases in frame from base 1. As encoded in the germline V gene, CDR1 is SGHTA while CDR2 is FQGNSA. Trimming takes 6 bases from V and 5 bases from J, and the germline ends sit 16 bases apart. TCR cDNA was synthesized by 5'RACE template switching, which introduced a universal primer site and unique molecular identifiers. Priming for cDNA synthesis came from both the TCR alpha and TCR beta constant segments. Library amplification involved two PCR steps, and the second step added sample barcodes and sequencing adapters. Sequencing of libraries was performed on Illumina HiSeq 2500 (2x100 bp) or NovaSeq (2x150 bp). Per the authors' processing: Demultiplexing of reads and collapsing into UMI consensus sequences were performed with MIGEC, and V(D)J alignment was carried out with MiXCR. Vaccine-responding clonotypes were defined with edgeR using replicate PBMC samples, requiring FDR below 0.01 and a log2 fold change above 5 up to day 15. CD4 or CD8 identity was assigned to each bulk clonotype according to whether the clonotype was present at higher abundance in the sequenced CD4 repertoire or the sequenced CD8 repertoire. The public reads were reprocessed in TCRdb via fastp at Q25 and MiXCR, keeping in-frame beta chains. Identical CDR3 protein sequences are pooled into one entry, listed with their most common genes and DNA. In this record, the V and J calls reflect TCRdb's handling and not the investigators' own analysis. This sample comprises hundreds of thousands of distinct CDR3 sequences, roughly a sixth of them detected only once. The ten largest clones represent roughly 17% of the sample.

A remark on this clonotype: Its antigen target is currently unknown. Base qualities are missing; no much larger clone stands one base away.

The meaning of the sample's treatment or condition label: live attenuated yellow fever vaccine strain. At each blood-draw timepoint, two biological replicates of bulk PBMCs were obtained. A standard Ficoll-Paque protocol was used to isolate PBMCs from peripheral blood. TriZol was used to extract RNA from bulk PBMCs, CD4 and CD8 fractions, and dextramer-positive and dextramer-negative fractions. The receptor chain draws on TRBV7-2 and TRBJ1-4, and the D gene may be TRBD1, 6 bases matching. The source was PBMCs, collected roughly 5 days after the first yellow fever vaccination. The sequence came from a man between 18 and 29 years old who received the YFV17D yellow fever vaccine. The DNA is TGTGCCAGCAGGCCGGGAGGACAGATCAATGAAAAACTGTTTTTT. The resulting protein is CASRPGGQINEKLFF.